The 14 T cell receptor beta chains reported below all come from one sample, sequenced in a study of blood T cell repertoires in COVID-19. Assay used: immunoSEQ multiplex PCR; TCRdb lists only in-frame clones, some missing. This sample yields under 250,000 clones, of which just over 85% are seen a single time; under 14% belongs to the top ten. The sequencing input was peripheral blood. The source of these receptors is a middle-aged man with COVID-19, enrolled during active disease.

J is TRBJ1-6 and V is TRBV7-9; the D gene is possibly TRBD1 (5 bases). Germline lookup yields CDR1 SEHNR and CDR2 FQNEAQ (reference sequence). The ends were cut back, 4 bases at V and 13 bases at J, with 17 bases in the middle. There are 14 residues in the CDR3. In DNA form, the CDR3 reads TGTGCCAGCAGCTCCACGGACACCTTTCATCCCCTCCACTTT. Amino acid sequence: CASSSTDTFHPLHF.

The CDR3 sequence is CASSQVGAGKQYF. CDR3 sequence (DNA): TGTGCCAGCAGCCAAGTCGGGGCGGGGAAGCAGTACTTC. The V and J genes are TRBV3-1 (or the pseudogene TRBV3-2) and TRBJ2-7; TRBD2 might be the D (6 bases). This CDR3 has 13 amino acids. From germline, CDR1 is LGHDT and CDR2 YNNKEL (reference sequence). Trimming took 1 base from V and 8 from J, leaving 12 bases between them.

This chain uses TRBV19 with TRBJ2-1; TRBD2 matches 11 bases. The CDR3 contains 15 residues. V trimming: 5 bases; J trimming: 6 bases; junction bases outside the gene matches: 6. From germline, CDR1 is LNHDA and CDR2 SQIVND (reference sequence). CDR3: CASSSLLAGVNEQFF. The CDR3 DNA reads TGTGCCAGTAGTTCTTTACTAGCGGGAGTCAATGAGCAGTTCTTC.

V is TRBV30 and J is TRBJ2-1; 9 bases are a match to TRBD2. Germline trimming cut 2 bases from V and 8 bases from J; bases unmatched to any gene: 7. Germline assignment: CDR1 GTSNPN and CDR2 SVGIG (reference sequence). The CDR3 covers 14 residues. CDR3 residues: CAWSLAGRGDEQFF. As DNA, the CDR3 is TGTGCCTGGAGTCTAGCGGGGCGAGGGGATGAGCAGTTCTTC.

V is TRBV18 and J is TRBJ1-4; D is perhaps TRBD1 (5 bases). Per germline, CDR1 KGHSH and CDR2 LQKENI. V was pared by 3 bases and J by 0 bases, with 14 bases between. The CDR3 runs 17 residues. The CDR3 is CASSPTAHSATNEKLFF. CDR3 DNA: TGTGCCAGCTCACCGACAGCCCACAGTGCAACTAATGAAAAACTGTTTTTT.

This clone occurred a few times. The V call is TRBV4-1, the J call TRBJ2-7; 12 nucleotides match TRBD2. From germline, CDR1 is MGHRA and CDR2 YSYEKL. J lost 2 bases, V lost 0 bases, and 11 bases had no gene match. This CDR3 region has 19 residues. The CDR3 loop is CASSQDPPKTSGRPYEQYF. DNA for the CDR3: TGCGCCAGCAGCCAAGATCCTCCCAAGACTAGCGGGAGACCCTACGAGCAGTACTTC.

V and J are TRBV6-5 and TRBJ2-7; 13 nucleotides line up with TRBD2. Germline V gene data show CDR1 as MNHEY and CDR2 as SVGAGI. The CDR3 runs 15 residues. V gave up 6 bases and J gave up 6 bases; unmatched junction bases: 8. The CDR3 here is CASREGLAGKGEQYF. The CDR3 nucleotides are TGTGCCAGCAGAGAGGGACTAGCGGGAAAGGGCGAGCAGTACTTC.

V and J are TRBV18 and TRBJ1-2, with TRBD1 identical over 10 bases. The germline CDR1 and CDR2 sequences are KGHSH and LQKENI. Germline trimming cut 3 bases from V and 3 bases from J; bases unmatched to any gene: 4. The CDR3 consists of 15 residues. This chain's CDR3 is CASSPGQGQDYGYTF. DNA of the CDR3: TGTGCCAGCTCACCGGGACAGGGGCAGGACTATGGCTACACCTTC.

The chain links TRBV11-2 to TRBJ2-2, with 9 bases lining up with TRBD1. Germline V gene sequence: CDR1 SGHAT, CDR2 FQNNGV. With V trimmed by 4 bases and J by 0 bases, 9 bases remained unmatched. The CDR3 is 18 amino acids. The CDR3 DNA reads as TGTGCCAGCAGCTCTACCCGGGACAGGGCCACGAACACCGGGGAGCTGTTTTTT. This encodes CASSSTRDRATNTGELFF.

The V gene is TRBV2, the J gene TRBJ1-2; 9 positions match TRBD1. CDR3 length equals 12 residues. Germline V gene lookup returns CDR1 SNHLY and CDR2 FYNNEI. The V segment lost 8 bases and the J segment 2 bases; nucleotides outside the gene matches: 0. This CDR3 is CASGQGNYGYTF. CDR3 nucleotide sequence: TGTGCCAGCGGACAGGGGAACTATGGCTACACCTTC.

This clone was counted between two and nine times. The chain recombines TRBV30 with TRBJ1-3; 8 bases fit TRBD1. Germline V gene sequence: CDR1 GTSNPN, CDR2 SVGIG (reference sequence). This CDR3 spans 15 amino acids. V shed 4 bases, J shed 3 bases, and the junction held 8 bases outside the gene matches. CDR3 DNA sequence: TGTGCCTGGATGAGAGACAGGGGAAGTGGAAACACCATATATTTT. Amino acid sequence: CAWMRDRGSGNTIYF.

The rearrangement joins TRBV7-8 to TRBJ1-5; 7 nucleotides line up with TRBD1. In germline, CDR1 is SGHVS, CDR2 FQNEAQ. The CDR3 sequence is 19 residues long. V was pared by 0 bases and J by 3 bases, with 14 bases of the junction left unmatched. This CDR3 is CASSLAQGTVLWANQPQHF. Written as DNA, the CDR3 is TGTGCCAGCAGCTTAGCACAGGGGACCGTGCTGTGGGCCAATCAGCCCCAGCATTTT. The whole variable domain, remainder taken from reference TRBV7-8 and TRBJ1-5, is GAGVSQSPRYKVAKRGQDVALRCDPISGHVSLFWYQQALGQGPEFLTYFQNEAQLDKSGLPSDRFFAERPEGSVSTLKIQRTQQEDSAVYLCASSLAQGTVLWANQPQHFGDGTRLSIL.

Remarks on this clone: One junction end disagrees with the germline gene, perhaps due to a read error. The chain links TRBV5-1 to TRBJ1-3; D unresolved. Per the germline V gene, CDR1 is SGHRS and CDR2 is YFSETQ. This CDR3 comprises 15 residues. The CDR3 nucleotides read TGCGCCAGCAGCTTAATGGCAGACTCTGCAAACACCATATATTTT. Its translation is CASSLMADSANTIYF.

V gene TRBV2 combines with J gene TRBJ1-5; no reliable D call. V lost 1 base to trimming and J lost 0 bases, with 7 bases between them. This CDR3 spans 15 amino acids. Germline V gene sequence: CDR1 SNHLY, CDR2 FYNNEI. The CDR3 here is CASSEGQNSNQPQHF. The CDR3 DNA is TGTGCCAGCAGTGAAGGGCAGAATAGCAATCAGCCCCAGCATTTT.